Each of the 21 T cell receptor beta chains below was sequenced from the same sample in a study of T cell responses to AZD1222 COVID-19 vaccine. Sequencing was performed with immunoSEQ multiplex PCR; in TCRdb, only in-frame clones are kept and a portion is missing. In the table there are about 190,000 clones, 75% to 90% of which are singletons. Sequences were derived from peripheral blood, sampled on day 0 of AZD1222 vaccination. Receptors originate from an adult in good health.

The chain recombines TRBV28 with TRBJ1-5; possible D gene TRBD1, 5 bases. CDR1 MDHEN and CDR2 SYDVKM come from the germline V gene. This CDR3 region has 15 residues. V gave up 2 bases and J gave up 6 bases, with 14 bases separating them. The CDR3 region is CASSLGWGAGQPQHF. CDR3 sequence (DNA): TGTGCCAGCAGTTTAGGATGGGGCGCGGGTCAGCCCCAGCATTTT.

This sequence joins TRBV7-2 and TRBJ1-3; D may be TRBD1 (5 bases). Germline V gene lookup returns CDR1 SGHTA and CDR2 FQGNSA. The CDR3 totals 16 residues. V lost 4 bases and J 3 bases, leaving 16 bases between the germline ends. The CDR3 bases are TGTGCCAGCAGCTCCGCGATCCCCAGGGTTGGAAACACCATATATTTT. Translating gives CASSSAIPRVGNTIYF.

This clone was seen only once. CDR3 bases: TGTGCCAGCAGCGTAGGGACAGTGACCTACAATGAGCAGTTCTTC. It encodes CASSVGTVTYNEQFF. The chain couples TRBV9 to TRBJ2-1, with a weak D call TRBD1 (6 bases). Germline-derived CDR1 and CDR2 are SGDLS and YYNGEE. Trimming removed 0 bases from V and 2 bases from J, with 9 bases in between. The CDR3 totals 15 residues.

A single count supports this clone. The chain links TRBV4-3 to TRBJ2-5; D tentatively reads TRBD1 or TRBD2 (5 bases each). CDR1 LGHNA and CDR2 YSLEER come from the germline V gene. This CDR3 contains 15 residues. V lost 1 base and J 5 bases, leaving 14 bases between the germline ends. The DNA of the CDR3 is TGCGCCAGCAGCCAAGTGCAGGGACCGGGGGAGACCCAGTACTTC. It translates to CASSQVQGPGETQYF.

The CDR3 loop is CASSWLAGGETDTQYF. In DNA form, the CDR3 reads TGTGCCAGCAGTTGGCTAGCGGGGGGGGAGACAGATACGCAGTATTTT. This chain connects TRBV6-5 to TRBJ2-3; 12 positions match TRBD2. The germline gives CDR1 MNHEY, CDR2 SVGAGI. The J segment lost 3 bases and the V segment lost 4 bases, leaving 5 bases of the junction unmatched. CDR3 length: 16 amino acids.

The CDR3 DNA follows: TGCGCCAGCAGTGAGCGAACGGGTAAGGCTTTCTTT. It specifies CASSERTGKAFF. The rearrangement uses TRBV10-2 and TRBJ1-1; no firm D call. Germline CDR1 and CDR2: WSHSY and SAAADI. V gave up 2 bases and J gave up 11 bases, with 12 bases separating them. This CDR3 spans 12 amino acids.

The rearrangement joins TRBV9 to TRBJ2-1, with 7 bases fitting TRBD2. Per germline, CDR1 SGDLS and CDR2 YYNGEE. The ends lost 4 bases at V and 3 bases at J; junction bases unmatched: 16. The CDR3 is 18 amino acids. CDR3 in DNA: TGTGCCAGCAGCCCCCTGGGGAGCGGGGCCGCTAGCTACAATGAGCAGTTCTTC. Its protein is CASSPLGSGAASYNEQFF.

DNA for the CDR3: TGTGCCAGCAGCACTTGGACAGGGGATAGCACAGATACGCAGTATTTT. Translated, it gives CASSTWTGDSTDTQYF. The V gene is TRBV21-1, the J gene TRBJ2-3; the table's TRBD1 call for D was not verified on the DNA. TRBV21-1 is a pseudogene. CDR3 size: 16 residues.

CDR3 sequence: CATSRGNTEAFF. As DNA, the CDR3 is TGTGCGACGAGCCGGGGGAACACTGAAGCTTTCTTT. The gene calls are TRBV2 and TRBJ1-1; no clear D. The CDR3 totals 12 residues. The germline V gene encodes CDR1 SNHLY and CDR2 FYNNEI.

The chain joins TRBV28 to TRBJ1-2; D gene ambiguous. V was cut by 7 bases and J by 2 bases, with 20 bases left in between. Germline V CDR1 and CDR2: MDHEN, SYDVKM. This CDR3 comprises 16 residues. The CDR3 coding sequence is TGTGCCAGCAACCAATTTGGAGCGACTAGCAACTATGGCTACACCTTC. Its translation is CASNQFGATSNYGYTF.

The chain uses TRBV9 and TRBJ2-2; a possible D gene is TRBD1 (6 bases). V lost 0 bases and J 4 bases, leaving 13 bases between the germline ends. This CDR3 is built from 16 residues. Germline assignment: CDR1 SGDLS and CDR2 YYNGEE. The CDR3 nucleotides read TGTGCCAGCAGCGTAGTAACAGGGAAAAGCACCGGGGAGCTGTTTTTT. Amino acid sequence: CASSVVTGKSTGELFF. Supplemented by reference TRBV9 and TRBJ2-2, the full variable domain reads DSGVTQTPKHLITATGQRVTLRCSPRSGDLSVYWYQQSLDQGLQFLIQYYNGEERAKGNILERFSAQQFPDLHSELNLSSLELGDSALYFCASSVVTGKSTGELFFGEGSRLTVL.

The count of this clone is one. The chain is built from TRBV19 and TRBJ1-3, with a weak D call TRBD1 (5 bases). V was pared by 4 bases and J by 4 bases, with 11 bases between. The CDR3 contains 14 residues. Looked up from germline, CDR1 is LNHDA and CDR2 is SQIVND (reference sequence). The CDR3 reads CASSTRGSGNTIYF. As DNA, the CDR3 is TGTGCCAGTAGTACACGGGGGTCCGGAAACACCATATATTTT. Full variable domain (outside the CDR3, taken from reference TRBV19 and TRBJ1-3): DGGITQSPKYLFRKEGQNVTLSCEQNLNHDAMYWYRQDPGQGLRLIYYSQIVNDFQKGDIAEGYSVSREKKESFPLTVTSAQKNPTAFYLCASSTRGSGNTIYFGEGSWLTVV.

This chain links TRBV19 with TRBJ1-1, with no clear D. V lost 8 bases and J 1 base, leaving 17 bases between the germline ends. The CDR3 is 15 residues long. Germline V gene sequence: CDR1 LNHDA, CDR2 SQIVND (reference sequence). DNA for the CDR3: TGTGCCAGTGCTCCCCTCGGGGATTGGAACACTGAAGCTTTCTTT. Its protein is CASAPLGDWNTEAFF.

In DNA form, the CDR3 reads TGTGCCAGCAGGGTTACAGGGGGAGTCTACGAGCAGTACTTC. This gives the protein CASRVTGGVYEQYF. The gene calls are TRBV11-2 and TRBJ2-7; 8 nucleotides agree with TRBD1. V trimming: 6 bases; J trimming: 3 bases; junction bases outside the gene matches: 7. Per the germline V gene, CDR1 is SGHAT and CDR2 is FQNNGV. There are 14 residues in the CDR3.

V gene TRBV9 combines with J gene TRBJ1-6, with D possibly matching TRBD1 (6 bases). The CDR3 loop spans 16 amino acids. V shed 2 bases and J shed 8 bases, with 17 bases lying between them. Germline CDR1 reads SGDLS; CDR2 reads YYNGEE. As DNA, the CDR3 is TGTGCCAGCAGCGTTCAATATGGGGGCGGGGATTCACCCCTCCACTTT. Protein: CASSVQYGGGDSPLHF.

CDR3 loop: CASSLYSEAFF. CDR3 DNA sequence: TGTGCCAGCAGTTTATACAGTGAAGCTTTCTTT. V and J are TRBV28 and TRBJ1-1; D is unclear. The germline V gene has CDR1 MDHEN and CDR2 SYDVKM. The CDR3 is made up of 11 amino acids. Trimming took off 1 base at V and 7 bases at J, with 4 bases between the two ends.

The chain joins TRBV5-1 to TRBJ2-6; D ambiguous. Germline CDR1 is SGHRS and CDR2 is YFSETQ. This CDR3 is 17 amino acids long. V was clipped by 3 bases and J by 0 bases, with 13 bases between them. CDR3 in amino acids: CASSSISQVSGANVLTF. The CDR3 DNA reads as TGCGCCAGCAGCTCAATATCCCAAGTCTCTGGGGCCAACGTCCTGACTTTC. The whole variable domain, filled in from reference TRBV5-1 and TRBJ2-6, reads KAGVTQTPRYLIKTRGQQVTLSCSPISGHRSVSWYQQTPGQGLQFLFEYFSETQRNKGNFPGRFSGRQFSNSRSEMNVSTLELGDSALYLCASSSISQVSGANVLTFGAGSRLTVL.

This chain joins TRBV2 and TRBJ1-1, with D hard to call. The germline CDR1 and CDR2 sequences are SNHLY and FYNNEI. V was shortened by 6 bases and J by 4 bases, with 6 bases between the two germline ends. This CDR3 has 11 residues. In nucleotides, the CDR3 is TGTGCCAGCAGCCTTATCACTGAAGCTTTCTTT. Protein: CASSLITEAFF. Complete variable domain (other parts from reference TRBV2 and TRBJ1-1): EPEVTQTPSHQVTQMGQEVILRCVPISNHLYFYWYRQILGQKVEFLVSFYNNEISEKSEIFDDQFSVERPDGSNFTLKIRSTKLEDSAMYFCASSLITEAFFGQGTRLTVV.

The chain joins TRBV4-2 to TRBJ2-3; the D is unclear. This CDR3 comprises 17 residues. Trimming removed 1 base from V and 5 bases from J, with 19 bases in between. Germline V gives CDR1 LGHNA, CDR2 YNFKEQ. CDR3 residues: CASSQVNVGHPRDTQYF. CDR3 sequence (DNA): TGTGCCAGCAGCCAAGTAAATGTCGGCCACCCCAGAGATACGCAGTATTTT.

The chain joins TRBV7-9 to TRBJ1-2; TRBD1 agrees at 11 bases. The V gene end was trimmed by 4 bases and the J gene end by 4 bases; junction bases not matched to a gene: 2. CDR3 size: 14 residues. Germline V CDR1 and CDR2: SEHNR, FQNEAQ (reference sequence). The CDR3 DNA reads TGTGCCAGCAGCTCCGGACAGGGGGCCTATGGCTACACCTTC. It encodes CASSSGQGAYGYTF.

The chain has TRBV2 and TRBJ1-1; unclear D gene. Germline V CDR1 and CDR2: SNHLY, FYNNEI. The germline V and J ends were trimmed by 6 bases and 1 base, with 12 bases remaining between them. The length of the CDR3 is 14 residues. The CDR3: CASRPTRENTEAFF. The CDR3 region has the DNA TGTGCCAGCAGGCCGACGCGGGAGAACACTGAAGCTTTCTTT.